The clone carrying this T cell receptor beta chain was observed a few times. Its antigen remains unidentified. This sample was taken from a study of cytomegalovirus exposure and HLA in healthy donors. The study ran its PCR with 60 Vbeta and 13 Jbeta primers. Produced via immunoSEQ multiplex PCR; TCRdb's table is partial and in-frame only. In the table there are approximately 170,000 clones, about 59% of which are singletons. Germline V lookup: CDR1 ENHRY, CDR2 SYGVKD. This CDR3 spans 17 amino acids. V lost 2 bases to trimming and J lost 2 bases; unmatched junction nucleotides: 8. Points from the study as a whole: Across donors, sequencing depth was assumed by presence/absence analyses to be roughly uniform. In a later analysis, several top co-occurrence clusters appeared linked to parvovirus B19, influenza, CMV and Epstein-Barr virus. The majority of CMV-associated TCR beta chains were reported as apparently HLA-restricted in a later analysis.

The source of this sequence is a man aged 40-49 years in good health and CMV-seronegative. The V and J genes are TRBV10-3 and TRBJ2-5, with 10 bases matching TRBD2. The sequenced sample consisted of PBMCs. In nucleotides, the CDR3 is TGTGCCATCAGTGAGGGTGATCTAGCGGGAGAGCAAGAGACCCAGTACTTC. It yields the protein CAISEGDLAGEQETQYF.